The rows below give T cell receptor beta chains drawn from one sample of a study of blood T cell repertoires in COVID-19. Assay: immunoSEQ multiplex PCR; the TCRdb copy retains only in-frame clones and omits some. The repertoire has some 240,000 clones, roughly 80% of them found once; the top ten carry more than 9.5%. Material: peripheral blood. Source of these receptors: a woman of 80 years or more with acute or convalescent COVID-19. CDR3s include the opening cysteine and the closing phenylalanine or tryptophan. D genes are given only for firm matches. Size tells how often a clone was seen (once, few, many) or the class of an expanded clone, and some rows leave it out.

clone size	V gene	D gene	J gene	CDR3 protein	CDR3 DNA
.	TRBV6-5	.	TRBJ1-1	CASRPGEISGTEAFF	TGTGCCAGCAGACCCGGGGAAATCTCCGGCACTGAAGCTTTCTTT
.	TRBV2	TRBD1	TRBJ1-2	CASSQGQGGYTF	TGTGCCAGCAGTCAAGGACAGGGTGGCTACACCTTC
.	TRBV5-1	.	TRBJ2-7	CASSLEVEGYEQYF	TGCGCCAGCAGCTTGGAGGTGGAGGGCTACGAGCAGTACTTC
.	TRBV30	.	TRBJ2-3	CAWSSKGTDTQYF	TGTGCCTGGAGTTCAAAGGGGACAGATACGCAGTATTTT
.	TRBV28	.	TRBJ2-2	CALGRLTGELFF	TGTGCTCTCGGGAGACTTACCGGGGAGCTGTTTTTT
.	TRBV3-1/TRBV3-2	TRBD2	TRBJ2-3	CASRRAGGSTDTQYF	TGTGCCAGCAGGCGAGCGGGGGGGAGCACAGATACGCAGTATTTT
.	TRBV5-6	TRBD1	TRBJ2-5	CASSSGDRGRQETQYF	TGTGCCAGCAGCTCGGGGGACAGGGGACGGCAAGAGACCCAGTACTTC
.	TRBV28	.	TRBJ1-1	CASSRGNTEAFF	TGTGCCAGCAGCAGGGGGAACACTGAAGCTTTCTTT
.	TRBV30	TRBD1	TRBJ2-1	CAWSVRGQGSGNEQFF	TGTGCCTGGAGCGTTAGGGGACAGGGGTCGGGCAATGAGCAGTTCTTC
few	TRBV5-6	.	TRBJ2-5	CASISGLKETQYF	TGTGCCAGCATAAGCGGATTAAAAGAGACCCAGTACTTC
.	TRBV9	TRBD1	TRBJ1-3	CAAGGTGLLSGNTIYF	TGTGCCGCAGGAGGGACAGGGCTCCTCTCTGGAAACACCATATATTTT
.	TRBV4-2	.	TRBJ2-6	CASSPRGVSGANVLTF	TGTGCCAGCAGCCCCCGTGGAGTCTCTGGGGCCAACGTCCTGACTTTC
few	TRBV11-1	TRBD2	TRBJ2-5	CASSFGGAEETQYF	TGTGCCAGCAGCTTCGGGGGGGCGGAAGAGACCCAGTACTTC
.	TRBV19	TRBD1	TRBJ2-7	CASSVDRGEQYF	TGTGCCAGTAGTGTCGACAGGGGCGAGCAGTACTTC
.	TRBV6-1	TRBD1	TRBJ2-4	CASSETGQGAFVAKNIQYF	TGTGCCAGCAGTGAAACAGGTCAGGGGGCCTTCGTAGCCAAAAACATTCAGTACTTC
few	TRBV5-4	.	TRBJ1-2	CASSLEAGWGGGYTF	TGTGCCAGCAGCTTGGAAGCAGGGTGGGGTGGGGGCTACACCTTC
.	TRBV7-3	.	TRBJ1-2	CASSPAGGRGYTF	TGTGCCAGCAGCCCGGCGGGCGGGCGAGGCTACACCTTC